This record looks at one T cell receptor (beta chain) sequence and its context. From germline, CDR1 is KGHSH and CDR2 LQKENI. There are 13 residues in the CDR3. The ends were cut back, 5 bases at V and 4 bases at J, with 11 bases in the middle. The source of the sample is a study of lymphopenia after photon versus proton radiotherapy. The repertoire was sequenced with immunoSEQ multiplex PCR; TCRdb's copy has only in-frame clones and lacks some. The sample has some 45,000 clones; roughly four fifths are singletons. The clonotype comes from a woman aged 70-85 years with pancreatic cancer. Sequenced here: peripheral blood, sampled from a patient treated with proton-based radiotherapy. The genes are TRBV18 and TRBJ1-2; D call uncertain. CDR3 protein: CASSSQESYGYTF. The CDR3 coding sequence is TGTGCCAGCTCATCCCAGGAATCCTATGGCTACACCTTC.